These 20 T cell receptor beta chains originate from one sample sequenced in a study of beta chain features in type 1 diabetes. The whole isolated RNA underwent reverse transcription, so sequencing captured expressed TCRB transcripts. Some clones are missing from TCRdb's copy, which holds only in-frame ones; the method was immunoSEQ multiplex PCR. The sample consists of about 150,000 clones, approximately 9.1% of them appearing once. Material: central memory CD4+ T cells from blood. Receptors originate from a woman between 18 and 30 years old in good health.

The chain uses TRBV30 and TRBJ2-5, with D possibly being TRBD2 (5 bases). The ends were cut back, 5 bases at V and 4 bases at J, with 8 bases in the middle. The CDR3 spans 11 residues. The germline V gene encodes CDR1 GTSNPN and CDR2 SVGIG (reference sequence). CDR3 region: CAWGGRETQYF. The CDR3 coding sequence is TGTGCCTGGGGAGGCAGAGAGACCCAGTACTTC.

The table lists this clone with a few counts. Written as DNA, the CDR3 is TGTGCCAGCTCACCAGAGGGACAGGGTTACGAGCAGTACTTC. Protein: CASSPEGQGYEQYF. The chain links TRBV18 to TRBJ2-7; 9 nucleotides match TRBD1. Germline CDR1 is KGHSH and CDR2 is LQKENI. Trimming cost V 2 bases and J 4 bases; bases outside gene matches: 3. The CDR3 extends over 14 amino acids.

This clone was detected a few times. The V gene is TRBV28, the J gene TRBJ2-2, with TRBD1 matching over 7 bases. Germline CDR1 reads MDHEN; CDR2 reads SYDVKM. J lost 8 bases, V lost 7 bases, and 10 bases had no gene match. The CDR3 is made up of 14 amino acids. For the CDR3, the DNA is TGTGCCAGCAATTCACAGGGGAGTAGAGGGGAGCTGTTTTTT. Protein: CASNSQGSRGELFF. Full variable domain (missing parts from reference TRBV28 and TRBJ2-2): DVKVTQSSRYLVKRTGEKVFLECVQDMDHENMFWYRQDPGLGLRLIYFSYDVKMKEKGDIPEGYSVSREKKERFSLILESASTNQTSMYLCASNSQGSRGELFFGEGSRLTVL.

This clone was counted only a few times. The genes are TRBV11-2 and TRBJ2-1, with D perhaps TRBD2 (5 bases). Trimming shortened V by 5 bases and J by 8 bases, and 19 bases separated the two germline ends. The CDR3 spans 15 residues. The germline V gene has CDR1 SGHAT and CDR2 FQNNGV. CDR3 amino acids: CASSQSGLELYEQFF. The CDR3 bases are TGTGCCAGCAGCCAAAGCGGATTGGAGCTCTATGAGCAGTTCTTC.

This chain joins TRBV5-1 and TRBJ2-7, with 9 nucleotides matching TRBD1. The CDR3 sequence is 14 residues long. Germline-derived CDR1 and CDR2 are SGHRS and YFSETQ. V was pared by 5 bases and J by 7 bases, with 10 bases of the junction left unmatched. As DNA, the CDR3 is TGCGCCAGCAGACTTCGACAGGGGGAATGGGAGCAGTACTTC. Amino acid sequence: CASRLRQGEWEQYF.

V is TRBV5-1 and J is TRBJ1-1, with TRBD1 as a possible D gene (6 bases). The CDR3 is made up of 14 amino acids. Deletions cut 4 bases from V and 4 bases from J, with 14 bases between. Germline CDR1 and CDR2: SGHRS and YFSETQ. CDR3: CASSHDLGGTEAFF. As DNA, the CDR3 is TGCGCCAGCAGCCACGATCTAGGGGGCACTGAAGCTTTCTTT.

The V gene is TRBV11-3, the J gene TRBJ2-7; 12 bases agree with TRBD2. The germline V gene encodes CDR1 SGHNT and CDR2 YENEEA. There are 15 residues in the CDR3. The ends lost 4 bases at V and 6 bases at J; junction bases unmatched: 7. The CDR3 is CASSSWATSGSEQYF. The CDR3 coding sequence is TGTGCCAGCAGCTCGTGGGCGACTAGCGGGAGCGAGCAGTACTTC.

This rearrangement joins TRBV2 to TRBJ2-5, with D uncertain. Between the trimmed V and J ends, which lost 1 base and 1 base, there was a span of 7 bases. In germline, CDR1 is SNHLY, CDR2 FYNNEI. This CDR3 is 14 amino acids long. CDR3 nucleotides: TGTGCCAGCAGTGAAGGGCATCTCCAAGAGACCCAGTACTTC. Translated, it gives CASSEGHLQETQYF.

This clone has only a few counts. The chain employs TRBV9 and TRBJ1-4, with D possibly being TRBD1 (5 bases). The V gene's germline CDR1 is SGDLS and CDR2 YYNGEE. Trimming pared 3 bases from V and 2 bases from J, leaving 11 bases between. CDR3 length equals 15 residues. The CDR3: CASSAGEGTNEKLFF. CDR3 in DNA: TGTGCCAGCAGCGCGGGGGAAGGGACTAATGAAAAACTGTTTTTT.

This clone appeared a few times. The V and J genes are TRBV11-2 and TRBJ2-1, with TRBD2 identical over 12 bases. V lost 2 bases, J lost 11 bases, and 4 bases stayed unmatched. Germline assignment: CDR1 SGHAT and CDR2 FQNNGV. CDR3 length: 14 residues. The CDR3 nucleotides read TGTGCCAGCAGCTTATCGGGACTAGCGGGCAAGCAGTTCTTC. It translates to CASSLSGLAGKQFF.

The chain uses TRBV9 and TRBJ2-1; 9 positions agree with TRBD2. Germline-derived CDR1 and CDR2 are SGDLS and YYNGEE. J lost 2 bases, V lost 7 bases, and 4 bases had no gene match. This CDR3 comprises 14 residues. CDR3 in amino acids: CASASSGTYNEQFF. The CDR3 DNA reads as TGTGCCAGCGCCTCTAGCGGGACCTACAATGAGCAGTTCTTC. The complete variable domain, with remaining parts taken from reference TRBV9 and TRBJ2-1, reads DSGVTQTPKHLITATGQRVTLRCSPRSGDLSVYWYQQSLDQGLQFLIQYYNGEERAKGNILERFSAQQFPDLHSELNLSSLELGDSALYFCASASSGTYNEQFFGPGTRLTVL.

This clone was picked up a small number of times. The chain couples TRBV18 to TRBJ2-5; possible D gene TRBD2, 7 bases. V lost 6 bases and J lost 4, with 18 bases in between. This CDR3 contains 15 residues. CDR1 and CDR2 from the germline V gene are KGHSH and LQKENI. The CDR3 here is CASSRGGHRLETQYF. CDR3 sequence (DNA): TGTGCCAGCTCCCGCGGGGGCCATCGATTAGAGACCCAGTACTTC.

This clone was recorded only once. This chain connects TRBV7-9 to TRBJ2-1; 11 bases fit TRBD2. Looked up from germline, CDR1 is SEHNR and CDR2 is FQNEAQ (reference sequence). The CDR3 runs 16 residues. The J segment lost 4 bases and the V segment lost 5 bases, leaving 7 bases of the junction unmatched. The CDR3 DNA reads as TGTGCCAGCAGCCATCTCGGGACTAGCGGTTACAATGAGCAGTTCTTC. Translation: CASSHLGTSGYNEQFF. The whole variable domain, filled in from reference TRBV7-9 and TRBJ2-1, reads DTGVSQNPRHKITKRGQNVTFRCDPISEHNRLYWYRQTLGQGPEFLTYFQNEAQLEKSRLLSDRFSAERPKGSFSTLEIQRTEQGDSAMYLCASSHLGTSGYNEQFFGPGTRLTVL.

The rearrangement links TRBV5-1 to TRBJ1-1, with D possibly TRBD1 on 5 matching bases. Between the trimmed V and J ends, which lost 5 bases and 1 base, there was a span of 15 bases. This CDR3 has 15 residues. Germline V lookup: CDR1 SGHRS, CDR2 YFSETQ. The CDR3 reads CASSPRPDRNTEAFF. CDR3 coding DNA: TGCGCCAGCAGTCCCCGCCCCGACAGGAACACTGAAGCTTTCTTT.

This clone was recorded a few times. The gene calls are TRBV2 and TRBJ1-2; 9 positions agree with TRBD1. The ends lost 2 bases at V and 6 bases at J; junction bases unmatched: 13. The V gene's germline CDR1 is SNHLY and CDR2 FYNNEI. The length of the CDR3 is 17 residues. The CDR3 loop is CASSENDPGQGRDGYTF. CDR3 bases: TGTGCCAGCAGTGAAAATGATCCGGGACAGGGAAGGGATGGCTACACCTTC.

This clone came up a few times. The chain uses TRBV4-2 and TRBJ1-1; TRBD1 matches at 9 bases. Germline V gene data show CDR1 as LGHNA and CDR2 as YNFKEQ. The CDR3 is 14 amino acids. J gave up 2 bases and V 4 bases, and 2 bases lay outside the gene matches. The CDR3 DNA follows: TGTGCCAGCAGCCGACAGGGGGATAACACTGAAGCTTTCTTT. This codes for CASSRQGDNTEAFF.

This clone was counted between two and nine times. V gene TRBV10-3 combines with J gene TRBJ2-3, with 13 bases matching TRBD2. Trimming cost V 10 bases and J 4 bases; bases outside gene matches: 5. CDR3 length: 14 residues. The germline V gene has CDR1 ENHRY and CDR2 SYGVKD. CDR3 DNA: TGTGCCACCGTCGGACTAGCGGGGGCAGATACGCAGTATTTT. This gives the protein CATVGLAGADTQYF.

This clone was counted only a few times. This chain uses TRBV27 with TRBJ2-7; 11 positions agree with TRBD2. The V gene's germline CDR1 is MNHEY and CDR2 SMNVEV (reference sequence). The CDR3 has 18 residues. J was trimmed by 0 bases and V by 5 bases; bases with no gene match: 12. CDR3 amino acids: CASSPIRLAGTSSYEQYF. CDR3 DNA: TGTGCCAGCAGTCCAATCCGACTAGCGGGAACCTCCTCCTACGAGCAGTACTTC.

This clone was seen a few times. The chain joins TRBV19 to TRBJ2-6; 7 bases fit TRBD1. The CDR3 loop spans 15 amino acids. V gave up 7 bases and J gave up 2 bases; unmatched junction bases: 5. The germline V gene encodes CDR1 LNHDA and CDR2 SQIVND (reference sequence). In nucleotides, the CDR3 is TGTGCCAGTAAACAGGGGAAGGCTGGGGCCAACGTCCTGACTTTC. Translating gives CASKQGKAGANVLTF.

The CDR3, as DNA: TGTGCCAGCAGCTTTGCGGCTTCGAGCTCCTACAATGAGCAGTTCTTC. Residues: CASSFAASSSYNEQFF. The chain uses TRBV7-6 and TRBJ2-1; D remains ambiguous. CDR1 SGHVS and CDR2 FNYEAQ come from the germline V gene. This CDR3 region has 16 residues. V shed 3 bases and J shed 0 bases, with 12 bases lying between them.